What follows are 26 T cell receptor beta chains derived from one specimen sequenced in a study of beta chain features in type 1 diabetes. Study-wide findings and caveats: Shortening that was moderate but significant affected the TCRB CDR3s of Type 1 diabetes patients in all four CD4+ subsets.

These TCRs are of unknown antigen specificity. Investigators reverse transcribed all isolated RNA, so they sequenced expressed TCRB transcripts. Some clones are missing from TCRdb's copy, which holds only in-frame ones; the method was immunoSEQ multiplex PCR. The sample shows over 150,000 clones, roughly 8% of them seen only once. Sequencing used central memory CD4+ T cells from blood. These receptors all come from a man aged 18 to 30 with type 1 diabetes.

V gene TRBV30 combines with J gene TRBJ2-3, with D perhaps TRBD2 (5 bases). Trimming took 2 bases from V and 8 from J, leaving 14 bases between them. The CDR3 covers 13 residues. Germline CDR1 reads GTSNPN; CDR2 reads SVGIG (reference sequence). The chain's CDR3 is CAWSRRAGGTQYF. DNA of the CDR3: TGTGCCTGGAGTCGGCGGGCTGGCGGTACGCAGTATTTT.

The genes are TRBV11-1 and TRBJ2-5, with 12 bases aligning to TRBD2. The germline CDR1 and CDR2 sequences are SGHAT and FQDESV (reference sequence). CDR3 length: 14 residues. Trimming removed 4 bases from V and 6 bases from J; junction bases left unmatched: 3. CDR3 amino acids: CASSSGLAGKTQYF. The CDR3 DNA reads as TGTGCCAGCAGCTCAGGACTAGCGGGAAAGACCCAGTACTTC. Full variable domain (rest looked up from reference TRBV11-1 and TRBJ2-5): EAEVAQSPRYKITEKSQAVAFWCDPISGHATLYWYRQILGQGPELLVQFQDESVVDDSQLPKDRFSAERLKGVDSTLKIQPAELGDSAMYLCASSSGLAGKTQYFGPGTRLLVL.

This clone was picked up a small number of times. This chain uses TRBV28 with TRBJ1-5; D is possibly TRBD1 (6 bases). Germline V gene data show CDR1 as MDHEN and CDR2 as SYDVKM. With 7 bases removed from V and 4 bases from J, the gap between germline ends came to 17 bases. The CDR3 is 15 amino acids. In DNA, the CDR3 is TGTGCCAGCACCCAAGGGGGGGTTCCAAATCAGCCCCAGCATTTT. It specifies CASTQGGVPNQPQHF.

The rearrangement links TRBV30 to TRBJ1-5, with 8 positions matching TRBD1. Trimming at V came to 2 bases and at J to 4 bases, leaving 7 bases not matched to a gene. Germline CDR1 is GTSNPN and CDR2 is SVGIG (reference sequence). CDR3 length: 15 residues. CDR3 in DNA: TGTGCCTGGAGTCCTCGGACAGGGTCGAATCAGCCCCAGCATTTT. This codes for CAWSPRTGSNQPQHF.

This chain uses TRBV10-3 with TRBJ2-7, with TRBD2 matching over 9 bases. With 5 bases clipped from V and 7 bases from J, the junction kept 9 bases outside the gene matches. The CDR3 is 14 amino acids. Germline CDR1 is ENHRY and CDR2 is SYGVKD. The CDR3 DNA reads TGTGCCATCAGTTTAGCGGGAGATAAGGGAGAGCAGTACTTC. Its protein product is CAISLAGDKGEQYF.

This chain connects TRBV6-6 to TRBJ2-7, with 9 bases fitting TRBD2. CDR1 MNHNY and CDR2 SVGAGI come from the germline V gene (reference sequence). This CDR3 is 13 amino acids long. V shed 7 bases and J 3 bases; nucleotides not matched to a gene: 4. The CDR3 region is CASTRTSDYEQYF. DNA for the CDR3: TGTGCCAGCACTAGGACTAGCGACTACGAGCAGTACTTC.

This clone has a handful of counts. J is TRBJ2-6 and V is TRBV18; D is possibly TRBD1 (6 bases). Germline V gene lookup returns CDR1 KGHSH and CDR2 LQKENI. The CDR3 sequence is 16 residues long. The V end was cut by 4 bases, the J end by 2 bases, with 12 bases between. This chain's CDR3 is CASSLGNRAGANVLTF. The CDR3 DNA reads TGTGCCAGCTCACTTGGGAACAGGGCTGGGGCCAACGTCCTGACTTTC. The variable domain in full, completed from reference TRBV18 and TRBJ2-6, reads NAGVMQNPRHLVRRRGQEARLRCSPMKGHSHVYWYRQLPEEGLKFMVYLQKENIIDESGMPKERFSAEFPKEGPSILRIQQVVRGDSAAYFCASSLGNRAGANVLTFGAGSRLTVL.

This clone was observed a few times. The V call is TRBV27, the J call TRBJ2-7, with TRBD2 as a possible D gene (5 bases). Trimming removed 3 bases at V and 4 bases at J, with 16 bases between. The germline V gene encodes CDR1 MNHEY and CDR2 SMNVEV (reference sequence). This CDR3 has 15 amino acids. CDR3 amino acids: CASSLSAAVLYEQYF. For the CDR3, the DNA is TGTGCCAGCAGTTTGTCGGCAGCGGTCTTATACGAGCAGTACTTC.

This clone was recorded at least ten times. The CDR3 sequence is CASSLVQAYNEQFF. CDR3 DNA: TGTGCCAGCAGCTTAGTTCAGGCCTACAATGAGCAGTTCTTC. V usage is TRBV7-9 and J usage is TRBJ2-1; the D is unclear. With 1 base removed from V and 2 bases from J, the gap between germline ends came to 6 bases. The CDR3 contains 14 residues. Germline V gives CDR1 SEHNR, CDR2 FQNEAQ (reference sequence).

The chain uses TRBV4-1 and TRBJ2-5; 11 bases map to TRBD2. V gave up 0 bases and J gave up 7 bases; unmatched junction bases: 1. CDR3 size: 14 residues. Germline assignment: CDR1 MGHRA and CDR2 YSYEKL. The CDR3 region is CASSQETSGGTQYF. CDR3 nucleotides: TGCGCCAGCAGCCAAGAAACTAGCGGGGGGACCCAGTACTTC.

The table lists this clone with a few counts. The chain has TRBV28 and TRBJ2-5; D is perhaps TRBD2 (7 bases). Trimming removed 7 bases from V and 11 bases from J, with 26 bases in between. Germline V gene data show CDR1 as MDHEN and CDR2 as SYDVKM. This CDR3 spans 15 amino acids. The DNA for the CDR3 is TGTGCCAGCATCTCCTCATGGGGCAGGGGAGGGGAGCAGTACTTC. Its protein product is CASISSWGRGGEQYF.

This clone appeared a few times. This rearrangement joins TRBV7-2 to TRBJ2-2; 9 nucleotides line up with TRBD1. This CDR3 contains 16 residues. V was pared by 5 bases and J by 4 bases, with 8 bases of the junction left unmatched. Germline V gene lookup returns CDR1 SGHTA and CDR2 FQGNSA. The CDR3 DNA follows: TGTGCCAGCAGCCCTACAGGGGGCAAAGGCACCGGGGAGCTGTTTTTT. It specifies CASSPTGGKGTGELFF.

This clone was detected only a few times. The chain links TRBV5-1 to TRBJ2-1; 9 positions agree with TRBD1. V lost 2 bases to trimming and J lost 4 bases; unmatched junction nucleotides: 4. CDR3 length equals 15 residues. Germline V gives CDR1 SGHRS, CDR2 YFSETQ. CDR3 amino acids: CASSFGQGTYNEQFF. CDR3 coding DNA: TGCGCCAGCAGCTTCGGACAGGGGACTTACAATGAGCAGTTCTTC. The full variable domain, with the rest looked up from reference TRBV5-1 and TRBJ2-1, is KAGVTQTPRYLIKTRGQQVTLSCSPISGHRSVSWYQQTPGQGLQFLFEYFSETQRNKGNFPGRFSGRQFSNSRSEMNVSTLELGDSALYLCASSFGQGTYNEQFFGPGTRLTVL.

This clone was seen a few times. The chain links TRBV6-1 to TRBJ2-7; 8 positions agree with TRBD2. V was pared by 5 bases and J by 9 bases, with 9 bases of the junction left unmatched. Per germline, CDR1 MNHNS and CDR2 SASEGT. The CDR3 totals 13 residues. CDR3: CASSPYLAGGQYF. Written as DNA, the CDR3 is TGTGCCAGCAGTCCGTACCTCGCGGGAGGGCAGTACTTC.

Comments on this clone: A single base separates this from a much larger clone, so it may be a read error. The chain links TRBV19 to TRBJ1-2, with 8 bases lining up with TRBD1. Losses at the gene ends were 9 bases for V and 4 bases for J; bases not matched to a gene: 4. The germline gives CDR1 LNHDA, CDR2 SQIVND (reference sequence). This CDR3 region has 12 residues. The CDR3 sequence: CASRTGGYGYTF. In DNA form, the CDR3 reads TGTGCCAGCAGAACAGGGGGCTATGGCTACACCTTC.

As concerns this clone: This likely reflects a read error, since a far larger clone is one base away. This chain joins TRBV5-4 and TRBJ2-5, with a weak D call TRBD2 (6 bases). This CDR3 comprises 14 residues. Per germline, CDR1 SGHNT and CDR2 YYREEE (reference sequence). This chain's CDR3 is CAGSPGTLRGTQYF. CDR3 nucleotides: TGTGCCGGCAGCCCCGGGACTCTTAGGGGGACCCAGTACTTC.

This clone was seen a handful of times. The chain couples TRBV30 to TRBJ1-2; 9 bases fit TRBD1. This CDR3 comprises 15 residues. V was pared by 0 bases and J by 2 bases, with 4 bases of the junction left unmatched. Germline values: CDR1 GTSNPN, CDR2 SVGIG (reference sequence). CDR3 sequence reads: CAWSVNRGPNYGYTF. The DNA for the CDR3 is TGTGCCTGGAGTGTCAACAGGGGGCCCAACTATGGCTACACCTTC. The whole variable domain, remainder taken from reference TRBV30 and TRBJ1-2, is SQTIHQWPATLVQPVGSPLSLECTVEGTSNPNLYWYRQAAGRGLQLLFYSVGIGQISSEVPQNLSASRPQDRQFILSSKKLLLSDSGFYLCAWSVNRGPNYGYTFGSGTRLTVV.

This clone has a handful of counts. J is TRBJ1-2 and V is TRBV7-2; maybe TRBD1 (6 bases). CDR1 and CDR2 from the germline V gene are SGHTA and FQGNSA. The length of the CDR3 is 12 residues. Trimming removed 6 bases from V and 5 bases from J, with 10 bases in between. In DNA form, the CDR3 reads TGTGCCAGCAGATACAGGGAATATGGCTACACCTTC. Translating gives CASRYREYGYTF. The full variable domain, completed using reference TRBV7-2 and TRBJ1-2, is GAGVSQSPSNKVTEKGKDVELRCDPISGHTALYWYRQSLGQGLEFLIYFQGNSAPDKSGLPSDRFSAERTGGSVSTLTIQRTQQEDSAVYLCASRYREYGYTFGSGTRLTVV.

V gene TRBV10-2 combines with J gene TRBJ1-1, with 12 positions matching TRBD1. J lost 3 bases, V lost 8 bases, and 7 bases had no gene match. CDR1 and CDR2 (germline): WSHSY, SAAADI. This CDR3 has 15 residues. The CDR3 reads CASGGQGALDTEAFF. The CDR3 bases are TGCGCCAGCGGGGGACAGGGGGCTTTAGACACTGAAGCTTTCTTT.

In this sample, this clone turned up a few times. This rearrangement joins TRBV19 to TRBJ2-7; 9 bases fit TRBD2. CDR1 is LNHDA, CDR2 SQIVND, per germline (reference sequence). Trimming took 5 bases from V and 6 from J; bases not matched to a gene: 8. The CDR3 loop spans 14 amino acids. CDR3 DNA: TGTGCCAGTAGTTCCTCGAGACTAGCGGTCGAGCAGTACTTC. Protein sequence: CASSSSRLAVEQYF.

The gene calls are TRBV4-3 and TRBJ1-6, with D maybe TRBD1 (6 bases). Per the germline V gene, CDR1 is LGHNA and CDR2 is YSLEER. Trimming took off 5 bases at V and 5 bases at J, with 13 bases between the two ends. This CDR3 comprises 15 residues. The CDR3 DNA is TGCGCCAGCAGCAACAACAGGGTGGATAATTCACCCCTCCACTTT. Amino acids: CASSNNRVDNSPLHF.

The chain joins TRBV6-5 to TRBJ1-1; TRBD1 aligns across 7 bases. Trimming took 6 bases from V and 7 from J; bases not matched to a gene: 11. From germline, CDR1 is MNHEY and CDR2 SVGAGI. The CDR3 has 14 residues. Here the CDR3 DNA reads TGTGCCAGCAGCTCTGCGACAGGGAGAATTGAAGCTTTCTTT. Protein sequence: CASSSATGRIEAFF.

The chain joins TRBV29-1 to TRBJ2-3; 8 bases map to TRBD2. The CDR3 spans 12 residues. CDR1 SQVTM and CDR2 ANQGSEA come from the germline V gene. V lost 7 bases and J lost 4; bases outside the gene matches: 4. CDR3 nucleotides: TGCAGCGCCCTCGGGGGGGCAGATACGCAGTATTTT. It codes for CSALGGADTQYF.

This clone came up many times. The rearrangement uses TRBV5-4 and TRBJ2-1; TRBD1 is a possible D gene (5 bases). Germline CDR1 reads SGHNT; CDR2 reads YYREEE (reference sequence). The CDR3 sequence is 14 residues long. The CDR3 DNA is TGTGCATCCAGCCCAGGGTCTTCCTACAATGAGCAGTTCTTC. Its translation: CASSPGSSYNEQFF. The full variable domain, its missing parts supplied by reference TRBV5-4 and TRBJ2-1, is ETGVTQSPTHLIKTRGQQVTLRCSSQSGHNTVSWYQQALGQGPQFIFQYYREEENGRGNFPPRFSGLQFPNYSSELNVNALELDDSALYLCASSPGSSYNEQFFGPGTRLTVL.

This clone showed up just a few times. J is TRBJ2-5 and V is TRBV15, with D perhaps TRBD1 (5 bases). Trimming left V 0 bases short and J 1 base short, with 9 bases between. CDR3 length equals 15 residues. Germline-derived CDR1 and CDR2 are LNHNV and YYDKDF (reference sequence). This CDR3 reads CATSRDWGFQETQYF. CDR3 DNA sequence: TGTGCCACCAGCAGAGATTGGGGCTTCCAAGAGACCCAGTACTTC.

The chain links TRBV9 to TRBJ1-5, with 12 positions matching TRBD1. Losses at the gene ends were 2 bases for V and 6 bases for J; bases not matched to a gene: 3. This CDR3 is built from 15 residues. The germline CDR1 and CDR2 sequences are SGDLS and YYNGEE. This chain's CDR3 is CASSVGTGGGQPQHF. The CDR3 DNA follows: TGTGCCAGCAGCGTCGGGACAGGGGGCGGTCAGCCCCAGCATTTT.